This T cell receptor (beta chain) originates from a study of T cell changes during pregnancy in multiple sclerosis. TCRdb's copy holds only in-frame clones and misses some; the assay was immunoSEQ multiplex PCR. Of approximately 99,000 clones listed, approximately 93% are singletons. The table lists this clone with a count of one. Trimming removed 6 bases from V and 4 bases from J; junction bases left unmatched: 9. CDR3 length: 15 residues. Germline assignment: CDR1 MNHEY and CDR2 SVGAGI. This chain uses TRBV6-5 with TRBJ1-2; TRBD1 aligns across 9 bases. The starting material was peripheral blood, obtained after pregnancy. The receptor's source is a female donor with multiple sclerosis, enrolled in a pregnancy study. The CDR3 nucleotides read TGTGCCAGCAGCTTTAACAGGGGGCAGAGCTATGGCTACACCTTC. Its protein product is CASSFNRGQSYGYTF.